What follows are 13 T cell receptor beta chains derived from one specimen sequenced in a study of metastatic and nonmetastatic thyroid tumors. No patient had received any treatment before thyroid surgery. TCRdb recomputed clones from the PCR reads via MiXCR. Of over 55,000 clones in the sample, roughly 30% were seen once. Sequences were obtained from blood. All receptors derive from a female donor with papillary thyroid cancer or a benign thyroid nodule (not recorded which). Some clones in this sample may be carry-over from other donors' samples.

V usage is TRBV12-3 or TRBV12-4 and J usage is TRBJ2-1; D unresolved. The V end was cut by 3 bases, the J end by 7 bases, with 10 bases between. CDR3 length: 13 residues. CDR3 in amino acids: CASSLVGRNEQFF. In DNA form, the CDR3 reads TGTGCCAGCAGTTTGGTTGGGCGGAATGAGCAGTTCTTC.

V and J are TRBV6-1 and TRBJ1-1, with a weak D call TRBD1 (5 bases). Germline V gene data show CDR1 as MNHNS and CDR2 as SASEGT. This CDR3 is 14 amino acids long. The V end lost 7 bases, the J end lost 4 bases, and 16 bases lay between the germline ends. CDR3 amino acids: CASIRNTGTTEAFF. The CDR3 DNA sequence: TGTGCCAGCATCCGAAACACGGGGACCACTGAAGCTTTCTTT.

The gene calls are TRBV7-2 and TRBJ2-5; TRBD2 matches 12 bases. CDR1 is SGHTA and CDR2 is FQGNSA in the germline V gene. V shed 1 base, J shed 3 bases, and the junction held 0 bases outside the gene matches. The CDR3 covers 15 residues. CDR3 DNA sequence: TGTGCCAGCAGCTTAGGGACTAGCGGGAAAGAGACCCAGTACTTC. Its protein is CASSLGTSGKETQYF.

This sequence joins TRBV11-3 and TRBJ2-7; 12 positions match TRBD2. Germline CDR1 and CDR2: SGHNT and YENEEA. The CDR3 covers 15 residues. After removal of 3 bases from V and 5 bases from J, the junction contained 5 bases not matched to a gene. The CDR3 DNA reads TGTGCCAGCAGCTTGACTAGCGGGAGTACCCACGAGCAGTACTTC. Translation: CASSLTSGSTHEQYF.

The CDR3 here is CASSPETGAGADTQYF. In nucleotides, the CDR3 is TGCGCCAGCAGCCCTGAGACCGGGGCCGGGGCAGATACGCAGTATTTT. The chain uses TRBV5-1 and TRBJ2-3; either TRBD1 or TRBD2 may fit D (5 bases each). CDR3 length: 16 amino acids. The germline V gene has CDR1 SGHRS and CDR2 YFSETQ. The germline V and J ends were trimmed by 4 bases and 4 bases, with 19 bases remaining between them.

The rearrangement joins TRBV12-3 or TRBV12-4 to TRBJ2-7; a possible D gene is TRBD1 (5 bases). This CDR3 has 11 amino acids. V lost 10 bases and J lost 5, with 12 bases in between. The CDR3 DNA sequence: TGTGCCACCGCGACAGCCGACGAGCAGTACTTC. This encodes CATATADEQYF.

This clone was found a few times. The rearrangement uses TRBV6-1 and TRBJ2-2; D remains ambiguous. Deletions cut 6 bases from V and 5 bases from J, with 7 bases between. This CDR3 spans 12 amino acids. The germline gives CDR1 MNHNS, CDR2 SASEGT. The CDR3 region is CASRRLTGELFF. CDR3 in DNA: TGTGCCAGCAGGCGGCTAACCGGGGAGCTGTTTTTT.

The chain couples TRBV11-1 to TRBJ1-1, with 7 bases lining up with TRBD1. The CDR3 runs 16 residues. Germline V CDR1 and CDR2: SGHAT, FQDESV (reference sequence). The trim removed 5 bases at V and 4 bases at J, leaving 13 bases unmatched. DNA of the CDR3: TGTGCCAGCAGCGATAGACAGGGAGGAGGGGGCACTGAAGCTTTCTTT. Amino acids: CASSDRQGGGGTEAFF. The full variable domain, in which reference TRBV11-1 and TRBJ1-1 provide the parts outside the CDR3, is EAEVAQSPRYKITEKSQAVAFWCDPISGHATLYWYRQILGQGPELLVQFQDESVVDDSQLPKDRFSAERLKGVDSTLKIQPAELGDSAMYLCASSDRQGGGGTEAFFGQGTRLTVV.

The V gene is TRBV14, the J gene TRBJ2-7, with a possible D match to TRBD2 (6 bases). Germline V gene lookup returns CDR1 SGHDN and CDR2 FVKESK. The CDR3 is 13 residues long. Trimming left V 4 bases short and J 1 base short, with 8 bases between. The CDR3 protein is CASSLAASYEQYF. Written as DNA, the CDR3 is TGTGCCAGCAGCCTAGCGGCGTCCTACGAGCAGTACTTC.

This clone was seen just once. The gene calls are TRBV3-1 and TRBJ2-7, with D perhaps matching TRBD1 or TRBD2 (5 bases each). Germline CDR1 reads LGHDT; CDR2 reads YNNKEL (reference sequence). The CDR3 covers 13 residues. Trimming removed 0 bases at V and 6 bases at J, with 9 bases between. The CDR3 DNA sequence: TGTGCCAGCAGCCAAGATGGGGGTTCCGAGCAGTACTTC. Translated: CASSQDGGSEQYF.

The sample holds many counts of this clone. The genes are TRBV30 and TRBJ1-2; 7 bases line up with TRBD1. Trimming took 4 bases from V and 8 from J; bases not matched to a gene: 10. Germline loops: CDR1 GTSNPN, CDR2 SVGIG (reference sequence). The length of the CDR3 is 13 residues. The CDR3: CAWTGQGVRGYTF. The CDR3 DNA reads TGTGCCTGGACGGGGCAGGGGGTAAGGGGCTACACCTTC.

J is TRBJ2-3 and V is TRBV4-1, with TRBD1 matching 11 bases. Germline CDR1 MGHRA, CDR2 YSYEKL. Trimming removed 5 bases from V and 3 bases from J; junction bases left unmatched: 7. This CDR3 region has 16 residues. CDR3 sequence: CASSRGQGARTDTQYF. CDR3 bases: TGCGCCAGCAGCAGAGGACAGGGGGCACGAACAGATACGCAGTATTTT.

This clone was picked up a small number of times. The V and J genes are TRBV10-1 and TRBJ2-1, with D hard to call. Germline V gene lookup returns CDR1 WNHNN and CDR2 SYGVQD (reference sequence). The ends were cut back, 6 bases at V and 9 bases at J, with 12 bases in the middle. CDR3 length: 12 amino acids. CDR3 protein: CASSFSMGEQFF. CDR3 in DNA: TGCGCCAGCAGCTTTAGTATGGGTGAGCAGTTCTTC.